Listed below are T cell receptor beta chains from one sample, sequenced in a study of tumor-infiltrating lymphocytes in oesophageal squamous cell carcinoma. TCRdb reprocessed the PCR reads via MiXCR and lists one record per CDR3 protein. The repertoire includes 9,500 to 15,000 distinct CDR3 sequences, about 60% of them detected once, and roughly 32% sits in the top ten. The specimen sequenced was esophageal tumor tissue. The receptor source for this set is a female donor with esophageal squamous cell carcinoma. Both conserved end residues are part of each CDR3. The order of the fields is D gene, clone size, V gene, J gene, CDR3 DNA, CDR3 protein. The D gene is left open where the match is weak. Not every row has a clone size; where given, it reads once, few, many or a size class.

.	.	TRBV27	TRBJ2-5	TGTGCCAGCAGTTTATCGTGGACGGAGGGTTTACAAGAGACCCAGTACTTC	CASSLSWTEGLQETQYF
.	.	TRBV7-6	TRBJ1-1	TGTGCCAGCCAGGCGGCAAGCGGGAACACTGAAGCTTTCTTT	CASQAASGNTEAFF
.	.	TRBV12-3/TRBV12-4	TRBJ2-1	TGTGCCAGCAGTTTAGCGGGGGAGCAGTTCTTC	CASSLAGEQFF
TRBD1	few	TRBV7-3	TRBJ2-3	TGTGCCAGCAGCGCCCAGGGGGCAGATACGCAGTATTTT	CASSAQGADTQYF
.	few	TRBV14	TRBJ1-5	TGTGCCAGCAGCCAAGATGGAGGAGATCAGCCCCAGCATTTT	CASSQDGGDQPQHF
TRBD1	many	TRBV24-1	TRBJ2-2	TGTGCCACCAGTGACCCGCGGGACAGGGTTTTT	CATSDPRDRVF
.	few	TRBV10-2	TRBJ1-5	TGCGCCAGCAGTGATTCGGGACTTAGCAATCAGCCCCAGCATTTT	CASSDSGLSNQPQHF
.	.	TRBV10-1	TRBJ2-5	TGCGCCAGCAGTTCCCAGGGGACCCAGTACTTC	CASSSQGTQYF
.	.	TRBV5-1	TRBJ2-1	TGCGCCAGCAGCTTGGGCCCTAACAATGAGCAGTTCTTC	CASSLGPNNEQFF
TRBD2	.	TRBV7-4	TRBJ2-3	TGTGCCAGCAGCTTAGCTCGGGAGGGCGTACCTAGCACAGATACGCAGTATTTT	CASSLAREGVPSTDTQYF
.	many	TRBV6-1	TRBJ2-2	TGTGCCAGCAGACCGGACAGCGGGGAGCTGTTTTTT	CASRPDSGELFF
TRBD1	.	TRBV7-3	TRBJ2-1	TGTGCCAGCAGCTTGGACAGGGCGTCTCAAGAGACCCAGTTCTTC	CASSLDRASQETQFF
TRBD1	few	TRBV6-1	TRBJ2-1	TGTGCCAGCAGTCCCGGGACAGGGGGCACGAATGAGCAGTTCTTC	CASSPGTGGTNEQFF
.	.	TRBV7-3	TRBJ2-7	TGTGCCAGCAGCTTAAATGGGGGGGCCTCGGCCAATGAGCAGTACTTC	CASSLNGGASANEQYF
.	.	TRBV6-2/TRBV6-3	TRBJ2-2	TGTGCCAGCGGTGCGGCCGGCACCGGGGAGCTGTTTTTT	CASGAAGTGELFF
.	many	TRBV4-1	TRBJ2-5	TGCGCCAGCAGCCAAGTAGGCCAAGAGACCCAGTACTTC	CASSQVGQETQYF
.	.	TRBV7-2	TRBJ1-4	TGTGCCAGCAGCTCGAACATGGTGGAAAATGAAAAACTGTTTTTT	CASSSNMVENEKLFF
TRBD2	.	TRBV7-2	TRBJ2-1	TGTGCCAGCAGTACCCGACTAGCGGGAGGTGGGTACAATGAGCAGTTCTTC	CASSTRLAGGGYNEQFF
.	.	TRBV7-9	TRBJ2-7	TGTGCCAGCAGCTGGACGGCGGACGATGAGCAGTACTTC	CASSWTADDEQYF
.	.	TRBV10-1	TRBJ1-1	TGCGCCAGCAACCGGACCGGGAGGACTGAAGCTTTCTTT	CASNRTGRTEAFF
.	.	TRBV7-2	TRBJ2-1	TGTGCCAGCAGCTCCGGACCCTTCAATGAGCAGTTCTTC	CASSSGPFNEQFF
TRBD2	.	TRBV6-6	TRBJ2-7	TGTGCCAGCAGTTACGCCCTAGCGGACTACCCCTACGAGCAGTACTTC	CASSYALADYPYEQYF
.	.	TRBV7-2	TRBJ2-7	TGTGCCAGCAGTAGACAGGACCGCTACGAGCAGTACTTC	CASSRQDRYEQYF
.	.	TRBV5-1	TRBJ2-5	TGCGCCAGCAGCTTGGGTAGTTTCGAGACCCAGTACTTC	CASSLGSFETQYF
.	.	TRBV7-2	TRBJ2-5	TGTGCCAGCAGCCCTGCATGGGCCCGCCAAGAGACCCAGTACTTC	CASSPAWARQETQYF
TRBD2	.	TRBV6-4	TRBJ2-2	TGTGCCAGCAGGGCTAGCGGGCACGACACCGGGGAGCTGTTTTTT	CASRASGHDTGELFF
TRBD2	.	TRBV5-1	TRBJ2-5	TGCGCCAGCAGCGCCGGGACTAGCCACCCGACCCAGTACTTC	CASSAGTSHPTQYF
TRBD2	large	TRBV7-3	TRBJ2-7	TGTGCCAGCAGACCCAGCGGGGGCTCCTACGAGCAGTACTTC	CASRPSGGSYEQYF
TRBD2	many	TRBV19	TRBJ2-1	TGTGCCAGTAGTGCCCGGACTAGCGGGAGGTCCTACAATGAGCAGTTCTTC	CASSARTSGRSYNEQFF
TRBD2	.	TRBV12-3/TRBV12-4	TRBJ2-1	TGTGCCAGCAGTTTAAGCGGGACCTATGAGCAGTTCTTC	CASSLSGTYEQFF
.	many	TRBV19	TRBJ2-7	TGTGCCAGTAGAAAGGGTGGGACAACGTCCTACGAGCAGTACTTC	CASRKGGTTSYEQYF
TRBD1	few	TRBV7-2	TRBJ2-3	TGTGCCAGCAGCAGGGACCACGGGACAGGGTTGTATACGCAGTATTTT	CASSRDHGTGLYTQYF
.	.	TRBV7-2	TRBJ2-1	TGTGCCAGCAGCTTATTTGGGAACAGGGTTGGAGACAATGAGCAGTTCTTC	CASSLFGNRVGDNEQFF
.	.	TRBV7-3	TRBJ2-7	TGTGCCAGCAGCTTACAGTCAGGGTCCTACAATGAGCAGTACTTC	CASSLQSGSYNEQYF
.	medium-sized	TRBV7-2	TRBJ1-5	TGTGCCAGCAGCTTAGTAGCGGCAGGGACGGGACAGCCCCAGCATTTT	CASSLVAAGTGQPQHF
.	once	TRBV6-1	TRBJ2-7	TGTGCCAGCAATTCGGGCTACGAGCAGTACTTC	CASNSGYEQYF
TRBD1	.	TRBV6-5	TRBJ1-6	TGTGCCAGCAGTTACTCAGGACAGGGGGCGCGACTGGGTTCACCCCTCCACTTT	CASSYSGQGARLGSPLHF
.	few	TRBV7-8	TRBJ2-7	TGTGCCAGCAGCCCCACAGAAGGTTGGTACGAGCAGTACTTC	CASSPTEGWYEQYF
.	few	TRBV7-2	TRBJ2-7	TGTGCCAGCAGCTTAGACCCAGTTACCTACGAGCAGTACTTC	CASSLDPVTYEQYF
.	.	TRBV12-3/TRBV12-4	TRBJ2-1	TGTGCCAGCAGTACTCCGGGACTGTTATACAATGAGCAGTTCTTC	CASSTPGLLYNEQFF
.	.	TRBV7-3	TRBJ2-6	TGTGCCAGCAGCTTATATCCCATCTTTAGCTCTGGGGCCAACGTCCTGACTTTC	CASSLYPIFSSGANVLTF
TRBD2	few	TRBV12-3/TRBV12-4	TRBJ2-3	TGTGCCAGCAGAGGTACCGGGACTAGCGGGACAACCCCGCAGTATTTT	CASRGTGTSGTTPQYF
TRBD2	few	TRBV12-3/TRBV12-4	TRBJ2-1	TGTGCCAGCAGTACCCGACAGCGGGGTGAGCAGTTCTTC	CASSTRQRGEQFF
.	once	TRBV7-3	TRBJ1-2	TGTGCCAGCAGCTCCAGAGCTAACTATGGCTACACCTTC	CASSSRANYGYTF
TRBD2	.	TRBV12-5	TRBJ2-3	TGTGCTAGTGGTCCTCCGGGAGGAAATACGCAGTATTTT	CASGPPGGNTQYF
.	.	TRBV28	TRBJ1-4	TGTGCCAGCAGTTTAGGAGGGGAAGGTGAAAAACTGTTTTTT	CASSLGGEGEKLFF
TRBD2	few	TRBV7-3	TRBJ2-5	TGTGCCAGCAGCGAAGGGGGACTAGCGAAGACCCAGTACTTC	CASSEGGLAKTQYF
TRBD2	.	TRBV7-3	TRBJ2-1	TGTGCCAGCAGCTTAGGAAAGGGGACTAACAATGAGCAGTTCTTC	CASSLGKGTNNEQFF
TRBD2	many	TRBV6-1	TRBJ2-1	TGTGCCAGCAGGTCAATGGTGGGAGGGATTTACAATGAGCAGTTCTTC	CASRSMVGGIYNEQFF
.	.	TRBV7-9	TRBJ2-1	TGTGCCAGCAGCTTAGGTATGAATGAGCAGTTCTTC	CASSLGMNEQFF
TRBD2	.	TRBV12-5	TRBJ2-1	TGTGCTAGTGGTGGGACTAGCGGGAGCTCTGAGCAGTTCTTC	CASGGTSGSSEQFF
.	.	TRBV7-9	TRBJ2-5	TGTGCCAGCAGCCCTGGTGGGACCCAGTACTTC	CASSPGGTQYF
.	few	TRBV29-1	TRBJ2-5	TGCAGCGTTGTAAAGGGGCTTCAAGAGACCCAGTACTTC	CSVVKGLQETQYF
TRBD2	.	TRBV7-6	TRBJ2-5	TGTGCTAGCAGTCCGATCGGACTAGCGCCTAACAATGAGCAGTACTTC	CASSPIGLAPNNEQYF
TRBD1	.	TRBV7-1	TRBJ2-3	TGTGCCAGCAGCTCCGGACAGGCCCAAAGCACAGATACGCAGTATTTT	CASSSGQAQSTDTQYF
.	once	TRBV7-6	TRBJ2-7	TGTGCCAGCAGCTTAGCGCGGGTAAACGAGCAGTACTTC	CASSLARVNEQYF
.	.	TRBV7-2	TRBJ2-1	TGTGCCAGCAGCTTAGGGCCCAGGGATACCTACGAGCAGTTCTTC	CASSLGPRDTYEQFF